These 12 T cell receptor beta chains were sequenced from one sample in a study of T cell repertoires in ileal Crohn's disease. Measured with immunoSEQ multiplex PCR; TCRdb has only the in-frame clones, and not every one. The table lists about 15,000 clones, around 80% of them singletons. Time point here: neoterminal ileum biopsy at postoperative endoscopy, about 6 months after surgery. Sequenced sample: ileal tissue. The receptors here all came from an adult with Crohn's disease.

This chain joins TRBV6-5 and TRBJ1-1; D is perhaps TRBD1 (5 bases). The CDR3 loop spans 14 amino acids. The germline V gene encodes CDR1 MNHEY and CDR2 SVGAGI. Trimming pared 3 bases from V and 4 bases from J, leaving 12 bases between. CDR3: CASSYNQGLTEAFF. The CDR3 DNA reads TGTGCCAGCAGTTATAACCAGGGTCTCACTGAAGCTTTCTTT.

J is TRBJ1-2 and V is TRBV6-1, with a weak D call TRBD1 (6 bases). Germline loops: CDR1 MNHNS, CDR2 SASEGT. CDR3 length: 13 residues. The V and J ends lost 4 bases and 3 bases respectively, with 9 bases between them. The CDR3 spells CASSVGQYYGYTF. CDR3 in DNA: TGTGCCAGCAGTGTAGGACAGTACTATGGCTACACCTTC.

The chain is built from TRBV7-6 and TRBJ1-4; tentative D call: TRBD1 (5 bases). Trimming took off 5 bases at V and 8 bases at J, with 18 bases between the two ends. Germline V gene lookup returns CDR1 SGHVS and CDR2 FNYEAQ. This CDR3 is built from 15 residues. For the CDR3, the DNA is TGTGCCAGCAGCCCGTCCCCCCACAGGCGGGAAAAACTGTTTTTT. This translates into CASSPSPHRREKLFF.

CDR3 amino acids: CASSELRGARRPGNTIYF. The CDR3, as DNA: TGTGCCAGCAGTGAACTCCGAGGGGCGCGACGCCCGGGGAACACCATATATTTT. The chain combines TRBV2 with TRBJ1-3; D may be TRBD1 (5 bases). Trimming took 2 bases from V and 7 from J, leaving 24 bases between them. Germline assignment: CDR1 SNHLY and CDR2 FYNNEI. This CDR3 is 18 amino acids long.

The chain recombines TRBV5-1 with TRBJ2-5; the match to TRBD2 covers 7 bases. Germline trimming cut 0 bases from V and 2 bases from J; bases unmatched to any gene: 1. Germline CDR1 is SGHRS and CDR2 is YFSETQ. This CDR3 has 14 residues. The DNA of the CDR3 is TGCGCCAGCAGCTTGGGACTAGCTCAAGAGACCCAGTACTTC. It specifies CASSLGLAQETQYF.

This clone was detected only once. This chain connects TRBV5-1 to TRBJ1-3, with TRBD1 as a possible D gene (5 bases). CDR1 is SGHRS, CDR2 YFSETQ, per germline. The CDR3 has 18 amino acids. V was trimmed by 0 bases and J by 0 bases, leaving 16 bases between them. CDR3 in amino acids: CASSLATLRQSSGNTIYF. CDR3 DNA sequence: TGCGCCAGCAGCTTGGCCACTCTAAGACAGAGCTCTGGAAACACCATATATTTT.

The chain uses TRBV9 and TRBJ2-7; tentative D call: TRBD1 (6 bases). CDR3 length: 13 amino acids. V lost 4 bases to trimming and J lost 7 bases, with 15 bases between them. Germline lookup yields CDR1 SGDLS and CDR2 YYNGEE. The CDR3 region is CASSPSGVGEQYF. The CDR3 nucleotides read TGTGCCAGCAGCCCATCAGGGGTTGGGGAGCAGTACTTC.

The CDR3 DNA reads as TGTGCCAGTACCCGACAACAGGGCTCCGAACAGCCCCAGCATTTT. Its translation is CASTRQQGSEQPQHF. The J gene is TRBJ1-5, the V gene TRBV19; D possibly corresponds to TRBD1 (6 bases). This CDR3 is 15 amino acids long. Germline V gene lookup returns CDR1 LNHDA and CDR2 SQIVND (reference sequence). V gave up 7 bases and J gave up 7 bases, with 20 bases separating them.

This clone was detected a few times. At the DNA level, this CDR3 is encoded by other sequences in the same sample as well. The chain recombines TRBV5-1 with TRBJ1-1; D gene uncertain. The CDR3 extends over 14 amino acids. Germline assignment: CDR1 SGHRS and CDR2 YFSETQ. V was pared by 0 bases and J by 1 base, with 7 bases between. CDR3 loop: CASSLAGQNTEAFF. The CDR3 DNA reads as TGCGCCAGCAGCTTGGCCGGGCAGAACACTGAAGCTTTCTTT.

The rearrangement joins TRBV7-7 to TRBJ2-5, with D perhaps TRBD2 (5 bases). Trimming left V 2 bases short and J 2 bases short, with 6 bases between. The CDR3 covers 13 residues. Germline CDR1 reads SSHAT; CDR2 reads FNYEAQ (reference sequence). CDR3 protein: CASSLWEQETQYF. For the CDR3, the DNA is TGTGCCAGCAGCTTATGGGAGCAAGAGACCCAGTACTTC.

This clone turned up a few times. The chain links TRBV5-1 to TRBJ2-2, with D perhaps matching TRBD1 (6 bases). The CDR3 contains 14 residues. V was clipped by 1 base and J by 7 bases, with 11 bases between them. Germline CDR1 SGHRS, CDR2 YFSETQ. CDR3 loop: CASSLTGTNGELFF. CDR3 nucleotide sequence: TGCGCCAGCAGCTTGACAGGGACGAACGGGGAGCTGTTTTTT.

This chain connects TRBV9 to TRBJ1-4; D not certain. Trimming pared 2 bases from V and 4 bases from J, leaving 9 bases between. Per the germline V gene, CDR1 is SGDLS and CDR2 is YYNGEE. The CDR3 is 14 residues long. CDR3 coding DNA: TGTGCCAGCAGCGTCTCGGCAGGTAATGAAAAACTGTTTTTT. This translates into CASSVSAGNEKLFF. The variable domain in full, with the rest retrieved from reference TRBV9 and TRBJ1-4, is DSGVTQTPKHLITATGQRVTLRCSPRSGDLSVYWYQQSLDQGLQFLIQYYNGEERAKGNILERFSAQQFPDLHSELNLSSLELGDSALYFCASSVSAGNEKLFFGSGTQLSVL.